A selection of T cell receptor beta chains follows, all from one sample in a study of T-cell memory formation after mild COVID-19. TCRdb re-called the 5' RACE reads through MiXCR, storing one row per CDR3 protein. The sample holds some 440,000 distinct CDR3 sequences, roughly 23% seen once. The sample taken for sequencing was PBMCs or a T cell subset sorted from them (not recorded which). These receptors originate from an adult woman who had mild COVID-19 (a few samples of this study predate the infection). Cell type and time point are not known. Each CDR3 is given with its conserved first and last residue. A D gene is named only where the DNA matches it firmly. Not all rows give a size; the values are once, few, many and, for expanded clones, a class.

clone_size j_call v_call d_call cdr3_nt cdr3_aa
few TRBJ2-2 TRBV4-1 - TGCGCCAGCAGCCCCTTCAGCGACACCGGGGAGCTGTTTTTT CASSPFSDTGELFF
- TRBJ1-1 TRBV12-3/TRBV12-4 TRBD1 TGTGCCAGCAGATTATCCGGGACAGGGGGCGGGACTGAAGCTTTCTTT CASRLSGTGGGTEAFF
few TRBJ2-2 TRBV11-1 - TGTGCCAGCAGCTTAGCGTACGGGACTTTCACCGGGGAGCTGTTTTTT CASSLAYGTFTGELFF
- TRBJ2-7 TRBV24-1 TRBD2 TGTGCCACCAGTGAACGGGGACTAGCGGGAGAAGGAGAGCAGTACTTC CATSERGLAGEGEQYF
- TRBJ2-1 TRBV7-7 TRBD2 TGTGCTAGCAGCTTAGGAAGCGGGAGGGCCCCCTACAATGAGCAGTTCTTC CASSLGSGRAPYNEQFF
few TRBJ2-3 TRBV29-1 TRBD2 TGCAGCGTTTGGCCGGGACTAGCGACAGATACGCAGTATTTT CSVWPGLATDTQYF
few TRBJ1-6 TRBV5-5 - TGTGCCAGCAGCTTAAGGAGACAGGTGGGGAATTCACCCCTCCACTTT CASSLRRQVGNSPLHF
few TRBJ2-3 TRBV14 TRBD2 TGTGCCAGCAGCATTCTAATGGAGAGCGGGGGGCTCCTCACCGCTACGCAGTATTTT CASSILMESGGLLTATQYF
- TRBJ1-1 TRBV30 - TGTGCCTGGAGTGACTTCAGTCCCACTGAAGCTTTCTTT CAWSDFSPTEAFF
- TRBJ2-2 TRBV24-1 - TGTGCCACCAGTGATTCAACAATGAACACCGGGGAGCTGTTTTTT CATSDSTMNTGELFF
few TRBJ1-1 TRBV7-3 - TGTGCCAGCAGCTTAACGACCAGAACTGAAGCTTTCTTT CASSLTTRTEAFF
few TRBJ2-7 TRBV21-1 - TGTGCCAGCAGCGTTTCGGGGAGGGGGTCCTACGAGCAGTACTTC CASSVSGRGSYEQYF
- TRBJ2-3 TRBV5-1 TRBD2 TGCGCCAGCAGCTCTGGACTAGCGGGCTTCGAGGGGGATACGCAGTATTTT CASSSGLAGFEGDTQYF
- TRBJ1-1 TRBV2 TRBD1 TGTGCCAGCAGAGACAGGGACGGGACCACTGAAGCTTTCTTT CASRDRDGTTEAFF
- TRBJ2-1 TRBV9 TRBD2 TGTGCCAGCAGCGTAGCTAGCGGGGGGTTCTACAATGAGCAGTTCTTC CASSVASGGFYNEQFF
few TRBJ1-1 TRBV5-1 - TGCGCCAGCAGCAGCAAGGGAAGAGGGAACACTGAAGCTTTCTTT CASSSKGRGNTEAFF
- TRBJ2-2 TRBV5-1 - TGCGCCAGCAGCTCGCTCGTCCACCGAGGAAACACCGGGGAGCTGTTTTTT CASSSLVHRGNTGELFF
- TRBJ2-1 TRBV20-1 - TGCAGTGCTAGAATCGGCTACAATGAGCAGTTCTTC CSARIGYNEQFF
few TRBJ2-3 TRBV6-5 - TGTGCCAGCAGGGGAACAGGCACAGATACGCAGTATTTT CASRGTGTDTQYF
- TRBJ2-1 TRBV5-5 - TGTGCCAGCAGCCCTCTTTGGGGGGGGCCCCCTCCCGACAATGAGCAGTTCTTC CASSPLWGGPPPDNEQFF
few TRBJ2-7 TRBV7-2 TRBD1 TGTGCCAGCAGCCAGCGACAGGGTACCTACGAGCAGTACTTC CASSQRQGTYEQYF
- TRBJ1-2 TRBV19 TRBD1 TGTGCCAGTAGGGACAGGGGATCCTATGGCTACACCTTC CASRDRGSYGYTF
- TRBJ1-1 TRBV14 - TGTGCCAGCAGCCAAGAGTGGGGGAGGGACACTGAAGCTTTCTTT CASSQEWGRDTEAFF
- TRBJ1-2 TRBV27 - TGTGCCAGCAGTGCCCTTTTGCCCGGGGATGGCTACACCTTC CASSALLPGDGYTF
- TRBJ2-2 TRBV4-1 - TGCGCCAGCAGCCAACCCTCGGTCCGGGGGAAAAACACCGGGGAGCTGTTTTTT CASSQPSVRGKNTGELFF
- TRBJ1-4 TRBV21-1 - TGTGCCAGCAGCTCGTCCCTATTCGGTCCTTATTCGGCAACTAATGAAAAACTGTTTTTT CASSSSLFGPYSATNEKLFF
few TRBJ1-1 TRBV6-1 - TGTGCCAGCAGCTTCCGCCGTAACACTGAAGCTTTCTTT CASSFRRNTEAFF
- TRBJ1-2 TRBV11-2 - TGTGCCAGCAGCCCGGGGAACTACACCTTC CASSPGNYTF
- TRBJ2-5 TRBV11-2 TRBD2 TGTGCCAGCAGCTTGGAACCGACTAGCGGCCTGTGGACCCAGTACTTC CASSLEPTSGLWTQYF
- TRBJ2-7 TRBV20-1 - TGCAGTGCTAGAGATCTAGGCGCAGGGTTGAGGCAGTACTTC CSARDLGAGLRQYF
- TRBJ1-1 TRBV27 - TGTGCCAGCAGTTTTGGCCCATGGGAGGGCGCGTCTGAAGCTTTCTTT CASSFGPWEGASEAFF
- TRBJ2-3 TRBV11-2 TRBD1 TGTGCCAGCAGACATCCGGGACAGGGTAAAAATACGCAGTATTTT CASRHPGQGKNTQYF
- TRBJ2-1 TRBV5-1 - TGCGCCAGCAGCATTGGGAGCCGGGACACTCACAATGAGCAGTTCTTC CASSIGSRDTHNEQFF
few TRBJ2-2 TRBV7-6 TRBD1 TGTGCCAGCAGCTTTTACTCCACCGGGACAGGGGATACCGGGGAGCTGTTTTTT CASSFYSTGTGDTGELFF
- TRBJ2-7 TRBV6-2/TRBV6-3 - TGTGCCAGCAGTTCCCTCGACAGACTCTACGAGCAGTACTTC CASSSLDRLYEQYF
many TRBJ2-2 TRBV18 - TGTGCCAGCTCACCACCGGTCGACACCGGGGAACTGTTTTTT CASSPPVDTGELFF
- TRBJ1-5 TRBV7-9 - TGTGCCAGCAGCTCGGGCGGTTGGGATCAGCCCCAGCATTTT CASSSGGWDQPQHF
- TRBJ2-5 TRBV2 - TGTGCCAGCGTAAGGCGGATACAAGAGACCCAGTACTTC CASVRRIQETQYF
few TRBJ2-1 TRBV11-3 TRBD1 TGTGCCAGCAGGGAGACGCCCGACAGGGGTGGTGAGCAGTTCTTC CASRETPDRGGEQFF
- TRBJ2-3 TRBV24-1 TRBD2 TGTGCCACCAGTGACCGGGTTAGCGGGAGGGCCGTATTAGATACGCAGTATTTT CATSDRVSGRAVLDTQYF